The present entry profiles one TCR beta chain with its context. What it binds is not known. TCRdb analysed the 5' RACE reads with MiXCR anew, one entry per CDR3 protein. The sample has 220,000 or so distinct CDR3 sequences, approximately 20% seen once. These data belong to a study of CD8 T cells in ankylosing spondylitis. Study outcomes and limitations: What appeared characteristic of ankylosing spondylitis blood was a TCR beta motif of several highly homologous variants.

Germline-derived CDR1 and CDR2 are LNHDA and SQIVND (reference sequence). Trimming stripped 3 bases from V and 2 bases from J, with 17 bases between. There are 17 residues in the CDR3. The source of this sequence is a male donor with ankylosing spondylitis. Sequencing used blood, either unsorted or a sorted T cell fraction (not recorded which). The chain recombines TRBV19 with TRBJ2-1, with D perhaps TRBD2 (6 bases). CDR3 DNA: TGTGCCAGTAGTATGAGACCCCTAGCGCTTACCTACAATGAGCAGTTCTTC. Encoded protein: CASSMRPLALTYNEQFF.